One and the same sample provided the 19 T cell receptor beta chains below, sequenced in a study of vaccination and CD4 T cells after COVID-19. The Oncomine TCR Beta short-read assay was what sequenced the DNA obtained from cultured CD4+ T cells. MiXCR was run by TCRdb on the PCR reads, yielding one entry per CDR3 protein. The repertoire consists of roughly 7,000 distinct CDR3 sequences, with 74% occurring once and the leading ten covering 33%. No antigens are known for them. Treatment here: approximately 11-day PBMC culture with coronavirus spike peptide pools or control peptides (ViraFEST assay). The specimen was CD4+ T cells from blood, cultured in vitro. These receptors were collected from a human donor who had recovered from COVID-19.

The chain is built from TRBV7-2 and TRBJ2-7, with D hard to call. The CDR3 runs 14 residues. Looked up from germline, CDR1 is SGHTA and CDR2 is FQGNSA. With 2 bases removed from V and 7 bases from J, the gap between germline ends came to 15 bases. The CDR3 DNA sequence: TGTGCCAGCAGCTTAACCTTGGAAGGGTATGAGCAGTACTTC. It specifies CASSLTLEGYEQYF.

The J gene is TRBJ2-6, the V gene TRBV2, with no clear D. Germline CDR1 and CDR2: SNHLY and FYNNEI. V lost 6 bases and J 3 bases, leaving 3 bases between the germline ends. The CDR3 sequence is 12 residues long. Here the CDR3 DNA reads TGTGCCAGCAGGGGTGGGGCCAACGTCCTGACTTTC. Translation gives CASRGGANVLTF.

The V and J genes are TRBV10-2 and TRBJ1-2; D gene unclear. Looked up from germline, CDR1 is WSHSY and CDR2 is SAAADI. The CDR3 has 13 amino acids. Trimming cost V 6 bases and J 6 bases, with 14 bases left between them. As DNA, the CDR3 is TGCGCCAGCAGGCAACTAACACTTGATGGCTACACCTTC. This gives the protein CASRQLTLDGYTF.

The chain links TRBV6-2 or TRBV6-3 to TRBJ2-1; D is possibly TRBD2 (6 bases). The V end was cut by 7 bases, the J end by 3 bases, with 10 bases between. The germline CDR1 and CDR2 sequences are MNHEY and SVGEGT. CDR3 length equals 13 residues. The CDR3 sequence: CASTDGGYNEQFF. CDR3 DNA: TGTGCCAGCACGGACGGGGGCTACAATGAGCAGTTCTTC.

The rearrangement uses TRBV27 and TRBJ1-2; D might be TRBD1 (6 bases). Germline CDR1 MNHEY, CDR2 SMNVEV (reference sequence). V lost 8 bases and J 7 bases, leaving 26 bases between the germline ends. CDR3 length: 16 amino acids. The CDR3 DNA follows: TGTGCCAGCTCCAACTCCAGGACAGCCTCTTTTAGTGGCTACACCTTC. Translation gives CASSNSRTASFSGYTF.

The chain uses TRBV27 and TRBJ1-2; TRBD1 matches 8 bases. CDR1 is MNHEY and CDR2 is SMNVEV in the germline V gene (reference sequence). The junction had 2 bases not matched to a gene; V was cut back by 0 bases and J by 5 bases. This CDR3 has 14 amino acids. The CDR3 sequence is CASSLSGQGYGYTF. For the CDR3, the DNA is TGTGCCAGCAGTTTATCCGGACAGGGATATGGCTACACCTTC.

The V gene is TRBV2, the J gene TRBJ1-2; no definite D call. Trimming took off 1 base at V and 4 bases at J, with 19 bases between the two ends. CDR3 size: 17 residues. The germline V gene encodes CDR1 SNHLY and CDR2 FYNNEI. CDR3 residues: CASSEGRIAIRAYGYTF. The CDR3 DNA follows: TGTGCCAGCAGTGAAGGGAGGATAGCGATCCGGGCCTATGGCTACACCTTC.

The sample holds a few counts of this clonotype. This chain joins TRBV2 and TRBJ2-2; possibly TRBD2 for D (5 bases). Trimming removed 1 base from V and 5 bases from J, with 5 bases in between. There are 13 residues in the CDR3. CDR1 and CDR2 (germline): SNHLY, FYNNEI. The CDR3 bases are TGTGCCAGCAGTGAAGGCGGGACCGGGGAGCTGTTTTTT. The encoded protein is CASSEGGTGELFF. The variable domain in full, completed from reference TRBV2 and TRBJ2-2, reads EPEVTQTPSHQVTQMGQEVILRCVPISNHLYFYWYRQILGQKVEFLVSFYNNEISEKSEIFDDQFSVERPDGSNFTLKIRSTKLEDSAMYFCASSEGGTGELFFGEGSRLTVL.

The CDR3, as DNA: TGTGCCAGCAGCTCAGAGGGCGGAGGCCAAGAGACCCAGTACTTC. Translating it yields CASSSEGGGQETQYF. The chain uses TRBV11-3 and TRBJ2-5; perhaps TRBD2 as D (5 bases). Germline V gives CDR1 SGHNT, CDR2 YENEEA. The CDR3 length is 15 residues. The V and J ends lost 4 bases and 1 base respectively, with 13 bases between them.

This clonotype is termed medium-sized. The V gene is TRBV30, the J gene TRBJ2-1, with D maybe TRBD1 (5 bases). The ends were cut back, 1 base at V and 4 bases at J, with 26 bases in the middle. The CDR3 sequence is 19 residues long. CDR1 and CDR2 from the germline V gene are GTSNPN and SVGIG (reference sequence). CDR3 region: CAWSEAGSRWRAPYNEQFF. CDR3 bases: TGTGCCTGGAGTGAAGCAGGGTCTAGATGGAGAGCCCCTTACAATGAGCAGTTCTTC.

This rearrangement joins TRBV20-1 to TRBJ1-1, with D tentatively TRBD1 (6 bases). The V gene's germline CDR1 is DFQATT and CDR2 SNEGSKA (reference sequence). V lost 3 bases to trimming and J lost 1 base, with 12 bases between them. This CDR3 spans 14 amino acids. CDR3 residues: CSASGGTSNTEAFF. CDR3 in DNA: TGCAGTGCTAGTGGCGGGACATCGAACACTGAAGCTTTCTTT.

V is TRBV19 and J is TRBJ2-3, with D possibly being TRBD1 (7 bases). Germline V lookup: CDR1 LNHDA, CDR2 SQIVND (reference sequence). Trimming left V 7 bases short and J 3 bases short, with 17 bases between. This CDR3 has 15 amino acids. CDR3 sequence reads: CASTGRTGGTDTQYF. The CDR3 DNA sequence: TGTGCCAGTACAGGGAGGACAGGCGGGACAGATACGCAGTATTTT.

The count of this clonotype is one. The genes are TRBV6-1 and TRBJ2-3; D ambiguous. Trimming removed 0 bases from V and 0 bases from J, with 4 bases in between. The CDR3 contains 14 residues. Per the germline V gene, CDR1 is MNHNS and CDR2 is SASEGT. The CDR3 DNA is TGTGCCAGCAGTGAAGCCCAGAGCACAGATACGCAGTATTTT. Translating it yields CASSEAQSTDTQYF.

CDR3 coding DNA: TGTGCCAGCAGCCCAGCCCCTCGACAAGACTCTGGAAACACCATATATTTT. Amino acid sequence: CASSPAPRQDSGNTIYF. The chain is built from TRBV7-2 and TRBJ1-3; D not resolved. The CDR3 is 17 residues long. Germline CDR1 and CDR2: SGHTA and FQGNSA. The V gene lost 5 bases and the J gene lost 0 bases, with 17 bases spanning the gap.

This clonotype was observed once. CDR3 in DNA: TGTGCCAGCAGTTTCACCGGGGGGAGCACTGAAGCTTTCTTT. Residues: CASSFTGGSTEAFF. The chain combines TRBV2 with TRBJ1-1; TRBD1 is a possible D gene (5 bases). V shed 5 bases and J shed 4 bases, with 14 bases lying between them. The germline gives CDR1 SNHLY, CDR2 FYNNEI. The CDR3 covers 14 residues.

This clonotype appeared once. The CDR3: CASNPSSSYEQYF. The CDR3, as DNA: TGTGCCAGCAACCCCAGTAGCTCCTACGAGCAGTACTTC. The chain joins TRBV6-1 to TRBJ2-7; D unresolved. This CDR3 region has 13 residues. V shed 7 bases and J shed 0 bases, with 10 bases lying between them. Germline loops: CDR1 MNHNS, CDR2 SASEGT.

The V gene is TRBV6-1, the J gene TRBJ1-2, with 8 bases matching TRBD1. This CDR3 is 12 amino acids long. V lost 4 bases and J lost 8; bases outside the gene matches: 3. From germline, CDR1 is MNHNS and CDR2 SASEGT. CDR3 bases: TGTGCCAGCAGTGGACAGGGGTGGGGCTACACCTTC. It codes for CASSGQGWGYTF.

The chain carries TRBV6-1 and TRBJ2-2; D ambiguous. V gave up 6 bases and J gave up 4 bases, with 6 bases separating them. The CDR3 has 12 amino acids. Germline CDR1 is MNHNS and CDR2 is SASEGT. The CDR3 protein is CASRASTGELFF. Written as DNA, the CDR3 is TGTGCCAGCAGGGCGAGCACCGGGGAGCTGTTTTTT.

The chain carries TRBV5-4 and TRBJ1-1; D unclear. Deletions cut 4 bases from V and 1 base from J, with 11 bases between. This CDR3 comprises 14 residues. CDR1 SGHNT and CDR2 YYREEE come from the germline V gene (reference sequence). CDR3 sequence (DNA): TGTGCCAGCAGCCCTCAATACGGGAACACTGAAGCTTTCTTT. This encodes CASSPQYGNTEAFF.